These 13 T cell receptor beta chains share one sample of origin, sequenced in a study of tumor-infiltrating lymphocytes in primary liver carcinoma. Researchers generated TCR beta cDNA from around 510 ng of total RNA, relying on a constant-region primer. Modified slightly, ARM-PCR produced TCR beta libraries over three nested multiplex PCR rounds. Investigators reported that the first two PCR rounds, at 10 cycles each, used TRBV1-TRBV30 forward primers with a C-beta reverse primer. TCRdb redid the calling of the multiplex PCR reads with MiXCR, one entry per CDR3 protein. Among a few hundred thousand distinct CDR3 sequences listed, around three fifths were seen once. Unsorted whole blood supplied the RNA, and germline DNA was extracted too. Sequencing was done on a sample of peripheral blood. The origin of the receptors is a woman aged 25 to 45 with primary liver carcinoma and hepatitis B virus infection.

This clonotype was picked up a small number of times. The rearrangement joins TRBV5-1 to TRBJ2-1; a possible D gene is TRBD1 (5 bases). CDR1 is SGHRS and CDR2 is YFSETQ in the germline V gene. This CDR3 contains 14 residues. Trimming removed 1 base from V and 9 bases from J, with 14 bases in between. The CDR3 reads CASSLRLDSSEQFF. The DNA of the CDR3 is TGCGCCAGCAGCTTGAGGCTAGACAGCTCTGAGCAGTTCTTC.

This clonotype occurred many times. The J gene is TRBJ2-1, the V gene TRBV29-1, with 9 bases that match TRBD2. Germline CDR1 and CDR2: SQVTM and ANQGSEA. CDR3 length equals 17 residues. J was trimmed by 3 bases and V by 1 base; bases with no gene match: 10. CDR3 sequence reads: CSVEAPGTSSIYNEQFF. The CDR3 coding sequence is TGCAGCGTTGAAGCTCCTGGGACTAGCAGCATCTACAATGAGCAGTTCTTC.

This rearrangement joins TRBV11-2 to TRBJ2-7; 7 positions agree with TRBD1. Germline CDR1 is SGHAT and CDR2 is FQNNGV. The CDR3 covers 13 residues. V lost 6 bases and J lost 3; bases outside the gene matches: 5. The CDR3 loop reads CASSKTGLYEQYF. CDR3 nucleotides: TGTGCCAGCAGTAAGACAGGGCTCTACGAGCAGTACTTC.

To note about this clonotype: One end of the junction is discordant with germline, which a read error may explain. The CDR3 region has the DNA TGTGCCACCCGCGGAGCGGGCCTGGGCTATTGCTACACCTTC. This encodes CATRGAGLGYCYTF. The chain carries TRBV6-2 or TRBV6-3 and TRBJ1-2, with D hard to call. Germline CDR1 and CDR2: MNHEY and SVGEGT. There are 14 residues in the CDR3.

There are a few counts of this clonotype. This sequence may be a read error, since a much larger clone differs from it by one base. The chain uses TRBV12-3 or TRBV12-4 and TRBJ2-1, with no clear D. The CDR3 sequence is 15 residues long. This CDR3 reads CASSYGDSSYNEQLF. The CDR3 region has the DNA TGTGCCAGCAGTTACGGCGATAGCTCCTACAATGAGCAGCTCTTC.

The chain uses TRBV5-6 and TRBJ2-2, with D possibly matching TRBD2 (6 bases). This CDR3 is built from 19 residues. The germline gives CDR1 SGHDT, CDR2 YYEEEE. The germline V and J ends were trimmed by 4 bases and 3 bases, with 25 bases remaining between them. CDR3 sequence: CASSNLNRVRGIYTGELFF. CDR3 sequence (DNA): TGTGCCAGCAGCAACTTAAATCGGGTTCGCGGGATTTACACCGGGGAGCTGTTTTTT.

This clonotype appeared many times. The chain couples TRBV29-1 to TRBJ2-2; D possibly corresponds to TRBD2 (6 bases). CDR1 and CDR2 from the germline V gene are SQVTM and ANQGSEA. This CDR3 is 15 amino acids long. The CDR3 protein is CILSRGRTNTGELFF. The CDR3 bases are TGCATCCTCTCGCGGGGACGGACGAACACCGGGGAGCTGTTTTTT.

A word on this clonotype: This could be a read error, since a much larger clone is one nucleotide away. V is TRBV29-1 and J is TRBJ1-3; D is uncertain. CDR3 length: 13 amino acids. Looked up from germline, CDR1 is SQVTM and CDR2 is ANQGSEA. In nucleotides, the CDR3 is TGCAGCGTTGCTCGAGATCTTGGAAACTCCATATATTTT. Translation: CSVARDLGNSIYF.

This clonotype was counted at least ten times. J is TRBJ1-2 and V is TRBV12-3 or TRBV12-4; D is unresolved. V was trimmed by 3 bases and J by 2 bases, leaving 19 bases between them. The CDR3 totals 17 residues. CDR3 DNA: TGTGCCAGCAGTTTCCATCCGGGCCGCATTGTGAACTATGGCTACACCTTC. Protein: CASSFHPGRIVNYGYTF.

Only a few counts were recorded for this clonotype. The chain recombines TRBV7-8 with TRBJ2-6, with 7 bases matching TRBD2. The V gene end was trimmed by 5 bases and the J gene end by 0 bases; junction bases not matched to a gene: 10. Per germline, CDR1 SGHVS and CDR2 FQNEAQ. The CDR3 contains 18 residues. The CDR3 DNA sequence: TGTGCCAGCAGCCCCTTGGGGGGAGGGGTCTCTGGGGCCAACGTCCTGACTTTC. It specifies CASSPLGGGVSGANVLTF.

This chain joins TRBV6-2 or TRBV6-3 and TRBJ2-7; D is perhaps TRBD1 or TRBD2 (5 bases each). The germline V gene encodes CDR1 MNHEY and CDR2 SVGEGT. V was shortened by 7 bases and J by 7 bases, with 20 bases between the two germline ends. The CDR3 runs 14 residues. As DNA, the CDR3 is TGTGCCAGCAATTGGGGAGACGGGACCTGGGAGCAGTACTTC. Its translation is CASNWGDGTWEQYF.

For this clonotype: Relative to the germline gene, one junction end is altered; a read error may explain this. The chain's CDR3 is CSSSYPPTYEQYF. Here the CDR3 DNA reads TGTTCCAGCAGTTACCCACCTACTTACGAGCAGTACTTC. V gene TRBV6-5 combines with J gene TRBJ2-7; D unclear. The CDR3 totals 13 residues. Germline CDR1 is MNHEY and CDR2 is SVGAGI.

Concerning this clonotype itself: A junction boundary mismatches the germline segment, possibly from a read error. This chain joins TRBV11-2 and TRBJ2-3; 8 positions match TRBD1. Germline CDR1 is SGHAT and CDR2 is FQNNGV. There are 16 residues in the CDR3. Here the CDR3 DNA reads TGTGCCGGCAGCTTAGTCAAGACAGGGGTTCGAGATGCGCAGTATTTT. Protein sequence: CAGSLVKTGVRDAQYF.